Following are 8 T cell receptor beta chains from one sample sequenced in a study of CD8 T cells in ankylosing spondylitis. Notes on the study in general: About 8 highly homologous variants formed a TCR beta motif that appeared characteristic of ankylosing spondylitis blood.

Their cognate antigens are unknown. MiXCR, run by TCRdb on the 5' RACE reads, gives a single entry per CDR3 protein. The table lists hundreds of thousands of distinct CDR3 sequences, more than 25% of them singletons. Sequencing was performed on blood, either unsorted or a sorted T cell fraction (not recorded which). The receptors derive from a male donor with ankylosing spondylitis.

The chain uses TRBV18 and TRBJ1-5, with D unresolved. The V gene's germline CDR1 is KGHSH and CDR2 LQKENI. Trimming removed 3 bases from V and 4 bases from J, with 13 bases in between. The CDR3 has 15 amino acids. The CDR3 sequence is CASSPIDGRNQPQHF. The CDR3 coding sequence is TGTGCCAGCTCACCGATTGACGGACGGAATCAGCCCCAGCATTTT.

This CDR3 reads CATSRRLAEETQYF. CDR3 bases: TGTGCCACCAGCAGAAGACTAGCGGAAGAGACCCAGTACTTC. The chain uses TRBV15 and TRBJ2-5; 9 bases agree with TRBD2. The germline CDR1 and CDR2 sequences are LNHNV and YYDKDF (reference sequence). Losses at the gene ends were 2 bases for V and 3 bases for J; bases not matched to a gene: 1. CDR3 length: 14 amino acids.

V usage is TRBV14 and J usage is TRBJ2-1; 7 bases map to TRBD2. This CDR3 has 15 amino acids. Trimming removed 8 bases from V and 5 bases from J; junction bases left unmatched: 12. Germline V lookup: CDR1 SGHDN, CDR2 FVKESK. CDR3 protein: CASRRRASGDNEQFF. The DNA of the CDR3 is TGTGCCAGCCGAAGACGGGCTAGCGGAGACAATGAGCAGTTCTTC.

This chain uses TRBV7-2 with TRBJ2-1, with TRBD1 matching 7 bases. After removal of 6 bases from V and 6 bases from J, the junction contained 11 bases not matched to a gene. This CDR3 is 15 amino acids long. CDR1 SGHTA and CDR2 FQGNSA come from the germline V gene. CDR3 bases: TGTGCCAGCAGAATCGGACAGCCAGGGGGCAATGAGCAGTTCTTC. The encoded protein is CASRIGQPGGNEQFF. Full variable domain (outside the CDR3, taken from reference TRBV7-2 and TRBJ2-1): GAGVSQSPSNKVTEKGKDVELRCDPISGHTALYWYRQSLGQGLEFLIYFQGNSAPDKSGLPSDRFSAERTGGSVSTLTIQRTQQEDSAVYLCASRIGQPGGNEQFFGPGTRLTVL.

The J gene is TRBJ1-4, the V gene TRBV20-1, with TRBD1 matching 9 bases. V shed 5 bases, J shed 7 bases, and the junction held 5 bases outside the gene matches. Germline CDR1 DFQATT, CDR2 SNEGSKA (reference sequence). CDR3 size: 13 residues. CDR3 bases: TGCAGTGCTGTGACAGGGGGTATTGAAAAACTGTTTTTT. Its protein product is CSAVTGGIEKLFF.

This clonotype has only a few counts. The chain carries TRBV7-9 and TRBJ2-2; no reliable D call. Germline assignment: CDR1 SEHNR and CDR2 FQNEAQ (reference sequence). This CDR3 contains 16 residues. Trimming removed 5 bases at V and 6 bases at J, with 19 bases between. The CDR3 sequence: CASSGLTPAPPGELFF. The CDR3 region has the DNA TGTGCCAGCAGCGGCCTGACTCCGGCGCCTCCCGGGGAGCTGTTTTTT.

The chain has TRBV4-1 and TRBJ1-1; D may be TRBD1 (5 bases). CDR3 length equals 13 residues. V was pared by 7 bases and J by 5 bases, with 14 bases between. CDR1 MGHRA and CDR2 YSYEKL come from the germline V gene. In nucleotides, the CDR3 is TGCGCCAGCACCTCCGAGGGGTGGACTGAAGCTTTCTTT. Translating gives CASTSEGWTEAFF.

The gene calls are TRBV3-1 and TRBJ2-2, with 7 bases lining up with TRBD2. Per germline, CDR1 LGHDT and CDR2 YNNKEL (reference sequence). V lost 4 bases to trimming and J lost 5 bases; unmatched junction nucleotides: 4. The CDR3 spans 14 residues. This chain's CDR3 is CASSRREETGELFF. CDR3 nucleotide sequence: TGTGCCAGCAGCCGACGGGAGGAGACCGGGGAGCTGTTTTTT.